A single sample is the source of the 2 T cell receptor beta chains below, sequenced in a study of control samples from healthy donors and cancer patients. Assay used: immunoSEQ multiplex PCR; TCRdb lists only in-frame clones, some missing. This sample carries 350,000 to 450,000 clones, around 90% of them seen once, and the ten largest clones take 5.5% to 7.5%. The sequenced sample was PBMCs. The receptors originated from a middle-aged man with head and neck cancer.

The V gene is TRBV11-2, the J gene TRBJ2-2; a weak D match, TRBD1 (6 bases). V was trimmed by 8 bases and J by 4 bases, leaving 17 bases between them. This CDR3 is built from 15 residues. CDR1 SGHAT and CDR2 FQNNGV come from the germline V gene. The CDR3 DNA sequence: TGTGCCAGCGACTTACAGGGCTTAAGCACCGGGGAGCTGTTTTTT. This codes for CASDLQGLSTGELFF.

As DNA, the CDR3 is TGTGCCAGCAGCCCGAGGGCAGGGACCGGGGAGCTGTTTTTT. Amino acids: CASSPRAGTGELFF. The gene calls are TRBV14 and TRBJ2-2; D is tentatively TRBD1 or TRBD2 (5 bases each). Trimming shortened V by 4 bases and J by 5 bases, and 11 bases separated the two germline ends. CDR1 is SGHDN and CDR2 is FVKESK in the germline V gene. CDR3 size: 14 residues.